This passage covers 28 T cell receptor beta chains from one sample sequenced in a study of siplizumab effects on memory and regulatory T cells. Measured with immunoSEQ multiplex PCR; TCRdb has only the in-frame clones, and not every one. The sample consists of about 120,000 clones, roughly 95% of them appearing once. The sample was non-Treg CD4+ T cells sorted from blood. These TCRs come from a human donor in good health.

The chain has TRBV5-4 and TRBJ2-7; 11 bases are shared with TRBD1. Germline CDR1 SGHNT, CDR2 YYREEE (reference sequence). V was clipped by 0 bases and J by 1 base; unmatched bases: 3. This CDR3 comprises 16 residues. The CDR3 is CASSLGGQGVSYEQYF. The CDR3 DNA reads as TGTGCCAGCAGCTTGGGGGGACAGGGGGTGTCCTACGAGCAGTACTTC.

The rearrangement joins TRBV9 to TRBJ2-2; TRBD2 agrees at 8 bases. This CDR3 is built from 16 residues. The V segment lost 4 bases and the J segment 4 bases; nucleotides outside the gene matches: 9. Germline CDR1 is SGDLS and CDR2 is YYNGEE. The CDR3 reads CASSPRERGGTGELFF. The CDR3, as DNA: TGTGCCAGCAGCCCCCGGGAACGGGGGGGCACCGGGGAGCTGTTTTTT.

The gene calls are TRBV7-6 and TRBJ2-7, with D unresolved. There are 12 residues in the CDR3. Trimming left V 4 bases short and J 4 bases short, with 8 bases between. Germline V gene sequence: CDR1 SGHVS, CDR2 FNYEAQ. CDR3 protein: CASSSVGYEQYF. The CDR3 DNA reads as TGTGCCAGCAGCTCAGTCGGGTACGAGCAGTACTTC.

The J gene is TRBJ2-1, the V gene TRBV28; D is unresolved. The CDR3 has 17 residues. V dropped 1 base and J dropped 14 bases, with 27 bases sitting between them. CDR1 MDHEN and CDR2 SYDVKM come from the germline V gene. The CDR3 DNA sequence: TGTGCCAGCAGTTTATCCGGATCAGGCGGACGAGGTGGACGTAAGTTCTTC. Its translation: CASSLSGSGGRGGRKFF. Looking up the rest from reference TRBV28 and TRBJ2-1 gives the full variable domain: DVKVTQSSRYLVKRTGEKVFLECVQDMDHENMFWYRQDPGLGLRLIYFSYDVKMKEKGDIPEGYSVSREKKERFSLILESASTNQTSMYLCASSLSGSGGRGGRKFFGPGTRLTVL.

CDR3 DNA sequence: TGTGCCAGCAGGAGGGGGGGAGAATATGGCTACACCTTC. It translates to CASRRGGEYGYTF. The rearrangement links TRBV6-5 to TRBJ1-2, with a tentative D call TRBD1 (6 bases). The CDR3 runs to 13 residues. Per germline, CDR1 MNHEY and CDR2 SVGAGI. Trimming pared 6 bases from V and 5 bases from J, leaving 13 bases between.

This clone was detected once. The chain has TRBV5-5 and TRBJ1-1; 7 bases map to TRBD1. V gave up 6 bases and J gave up 2 bases; unmatched junction bases: 10. CDR3 length: 15 amino acids. Germline CDR1 reads SGHKS; CDR2 reads YYEKEE (reference sequence). The CDR3 DNA reads as TGTGCCAGCAAGCCGGGACAGAACCTAAACACTGAAGCTTTCTTT. It specifies CASKPGQNLNTEAFF.

Here the CDR3 reads CASSHAYEQYF. The CDR3 DNA is TGTGCCAGCAGCCACGCCTACGAGCAGTACTTC. This rearrangement joins TRBV14 to TRBJ2-7, with D uncertain. The CDR3 contains 11 residues. The germline V and J ends were trimmed by 3 bases and 2 bases, with 2 bases remaining between them. Germline CDR1 reads SGHDN; CDR2 reads FVKESK.

J is TRBJ1-2 and V is TRBV25-1, with TRBD1 as a possible D gene (6 bases). Per germline, CDR1 MGHDK and CDR2 SYGVNS. V shed 3 bases and J shed 8 bases, with 10 bases lying between them. CDR3 length: 12 amino acids. For the CDR3, the DNA is TGTGCCAGCAGTGACCGGGGGCTCGGCTACACCTTC. It translates to CASSDRGLGYTF.

The DNA for the CDR3 is TGTGTCTTCGGACAGGGACAATCCTACTATGGCTACACCTTC. This encodes CVFGQGQSYYGYTF. This sequence joins TRBV30 and TRBJ1-2; TRBD1 agrees at 8 bases. The CDR3 consists of 14 residues. The germline CDR1 and CDR2 sequences are GTSNPN and SVGIG (reference sequence).

This chain connects TRBV9 to TRBJ2-3; 8 bases align to TRBD1. Germline V gene lookup returns CDR1 SGDLS and CDR2 YYNGEE. Losses at the gene ends were 0 bases for V and 2 bases for J; bases not matched to a gene: 5. The CDR3 is made up of 16 amino acids. The CDR3 loop is CASSVARTGTTDTQYF. The CDR3 coding sequence is TGTGCCAGCAGCGTAGCTAGGACAGGGACCACAGATACGCAGTATTTT. Based on the CDR3 plus reference TRBV9 and TRBJ2-3, the full variable domain is DSGVTQTPKHLITATGQRVTLRCSPRSGDLSVYWYQQSLDQGLQFLIQYYNGEERAKGNILERFSAQQFPDLHSELNLSSLELGDSALYFCASSVARTGTTDTQYFGPGTRLTVL.

The V gene is TRBV6-5, the J gene TRBJ2-7; 10 bases agree with TRBD2. V trimming: 5 bases; J trimming: 2 bases; junction bases outside the gene matches: 6. CDR3 size: 15 residues. The germline V gene encodes CDR1 MNHEY and CDR2 SVGAGI. Here the CDR3 DNA reads TGTGCCAGCAGTCGCTCTAGCGGGGGCCCCTACGAGCAGTACTTC. Encoded protein: CASSRSSGGPYEQYF.

In its sample, this clone was seen once. The V call is TRBV5-6, the J call TRBJ2-7; 8 bases fit TRBD1. After removal of 4 bases from V and 12 bases from J, the junction contained 9 bases not matched to a gene. The length of the CDR3 is 12 residues. CDR1 is SGHDT, CDR2 YYEEEE, per germline. This CDR3 reads CASSRQGLAGYF. The CDR3 DNA sequence: TGTGCCAGCAGCCGACAGGGGCTAGCAGGGTACTTC.

V is TRBV30 and J is TRBJ2-7, with 7 bases fitting TRBD1. Germline loops: CDR1 GTSNPN, CDR2 SVGIG (reference sequence). The CDR3 is 14 residues long. J was trimmed by 3 bases and V by 7 bases; bases with no gene match: 12. This CDR3 reads CALNGRPGGYEQYF. The CDR3 coding sequence is TGTGCCTTAAACGGGCGCCCAGGGGGCTACGAGCAGTACTTC.

The genes are TRBV18 and TRBJ2-3; D perhaps matches TRBD2 (6 bases). Germline CDR1 reads KGHSH; CDR2 reads LQKENI. This CDR3 region has 16 residues. V lost 2 bases and J lost 4, with 16 bases in between. The CDR3 DNA reads as TGTGCCAGCTCACCAAATAGCGGAAAGACCGCAGATACGCAGTATTTT. Protein sequence: CASSPNSGKTADTQYF. The whole variable domain, remainder taken from reference TRBV18 and TRBJ2-3, is NAGVMQNPRHLVRRRGQEARLRCSPMKGHSHVYWYRQLPEEGLKFMVYLQKENIIDESGMPKERFSAEFPKEGPSILRIQQVVRGDSAAYFCASSPNSGKTADTQYFGPGTRLTVL.

V gene TRBV9 combines with J gene TRBJ2-1; D may correspond to TRBD1 or TRBD2 (5 bases each). The germline gives CDR1 SGDLS, CDR2 YYNGEE. Trimming took off 0 bases at V and 2 bases at J, with 6 bases between the two ends. The length of the CDR3 is 14 residues. The CDR3 loop is CASSVGDPYNEQFF. The CDR3, as DNA: TGTGCCAGCAGCGTAGGGGACCCCTACAATGAGCAGTTCTTC.

This clone was picked up one time. This chain joins TRBV9 and TRBJ2-1; D not certain. The V and J ends lost 3 bases and 5 bases respectively, with 9 bases between them. The CDR3 loop spans 13 amino acids. The germline V gene encodes CDR1 SGDLS and CDR2 YYNGEE. As DNA, the CDR3 is TGTGCCAGCAGCGCAACAGATAACAATGAGCAGTTCTTC. Its translation: CASSATDNNEQFF.

V usage is TRBV2 and J usage is TRBJ2-2; D is undetermined. V was clipped by 7 bases and J by 6 bases, with 9 bases between them. CDR1 is SNHLY, CDR2 FYNNEI, per germline. The CDR3 has 12 residues. The CDR3 nucleotides read TGTGCCAGCATCCCCAGAGCCGGGGAGCTGTTTTTT. Translating gives CASIPRAGELFF.

The J gene is TRBJ2-3, the V gene TRBV11-2; tentative D call: TRBD1 (5 bases). V was cut by 5 bases and J by 4 bases, with 10 bases left in between. The CDR3 has 13 amino acids. Looked up from germline, CDR1 is SGHAT and CDR2 is FQNNGV. CDR3 amino acids: CASSTTRADTQYF. As DNA, the CDR3 is TGTGCCAGCAGCACTACCAGGGCAGATACGCAGTATTTT.

This clone occurred a few times. The chain joins TRBV2 to TRBJ1-6; D gene unclear. Germline V gene lookup returns CDR1 SNHLY and CDR2 FYNNEI. The CDR3 is made up of 13 amino acids. The V end was cut by 8 bases, the J end by 5 bases, with 10 bases between. The CDR3 sequence is CASPPDNNSPLHF. The DNA for the CDR3 is TGTGCCAGCCCCCCGGATAATAATTCACCCCTCCACTTT.

V and J are TRBV6-1 and TRBJ1-6; 8 nucleotides agree with TRBD1. J gave up 5 bases and V 6 bases, and 0 bases lay outside the gene matches. This CDR3 is 13 amino acids long. CDR1 is MNHNS and CDR2 is SASEGT in the germline V gene. The DNA for the CDR3 is TGTGCCAGCAGGGGACAGGATAATTCACCCCTCCACTTT. It codes for CASRGQDNSPLHF.

This chain joins TRBV19 and TRBJ1-1, with a weak D call TRBD1 (5 bases). This CDR3 is built from 13 residues. V shed 5 bases and J shed 8 bases, with 15 bases lying between them. CDR1 LNHDA and CDR2 SQIVND come from the germline V gene (reference sequence). CDR3 nucleotide sequence: TGTGCCAGTAGTCCCCCTGACAGAGCCGAAGCTTTCTTT. Translation gives CASSPPDRAEAFF.

V gene TRBV29-1 combines with J gene TRBJ2-7; 11 bases are shared with TRBD2. This CDR3 is built from 14 residues. V gave up 5 bases and J gave up 2 bases; unmatched junction bases: 5. Germline V gene data show CDR1 as SQVTM and CDR2 as ANQGSEA. The CDR3 loop is CSVSPTSGAYEQYF. CDR3 in DNA: TGCAGCGTTTCTCCGACTAGCGGGGCCTACGAGCAGTACTTC.

The rearrangement joins TRBV7-8 to TRBJ1-5; D might be TRBD1 (6 bases). There are 14 residues in the CDR3. Germline CDR1 and CDR2: SGHVS and FQNEAQ. The V end was cut by 5 bases, the J end by 7 bases, with 15 bases between. This CDR3 reads CASSLTGREQPQHF. The DNA of the CDR3 is TGTGCCAGCAGCCTCACAGGGCGGGAACAGCCCCAGCATTTT.

The chain employs TRBV5-1 and TRBJ2-7; 7 bases fit TRBD1. This CDR3 region has 13 residues. With V trimmed by 1 base and J by 5 bases, 3 bases remained unmatched. The V gene's germline CDR1 is SGHRS and CDR2 YFSETQ. The CDR3 is CASSLQQGDEQYF. The DNA of the CDR3 is TGCGCCAGCAGCTTGCAGCAGGGGGACGAGCAGTACTTC.

The chain joins TRBV7-2 to TRBJ2-7, with a tentative D call TRBD2 (6 bases). CDR1 is SGHTA and CDR2 is FQGNSA in the germline V gene. V shed 5 bases and J shed 6 bases, with 20 bases lying between them. This CDR3 contains 15 residues. The DNA of the CDR3 is TGTGCCAGCAGCACTAAGGGAGGCTGGCTGGGCGAGCAGTACTTC. Its translation is CASSTKGGWLGEQYF.

This clone appeared once. In DNA, the CDR3 is TGTGCCAGCAGTGGGGACAGGGTTAGGACTGAAGCTTTCTTT. This codes for CASSGDRVRTEAFF. The V call is TRBV6-1, the J call TRBJ1-1; TRBD1 aligns across 9 bases. Losses at the gene ends were 4 bases for V and 5 bases for J; bases not matched to a gene: 5. The CDR3 is 14 amino acids. Germline V lookup: CDR1 MNHNS, CDR2 SASEGT.

The chain joins TRBV2 to TRBJ1-5; 7 nucleotides match TRBD1. V was clipped by 7 bases and J by 4 bases; unmatched bases: 10. Looked up from germline, CDR1 is SNHLY and CDR2 is FYNNEI. The CDR3 runs 15 residues. For the CDR3, the DNA is TGTGCCAGCACCGTGGGTGGGACAGATAATCAGCCCCAGCATTTT. This codes for CASTVGGTDNQPQHF. Supplemented by reference TRBV2 and TRBJ1-5, the full variable domain reads EPEVTQTPSHQVTQMGQEVILRCVPISNHLYFYWYRQILGQKVEFLVSFYNNEISEKSEIFDDQFSVERPDGSNFTLKIRSTKLEDSAMYFCASTVGGTDNQPQHFGDGTRLSIL.

J is TRBJ2-2 and V is TRBV29-1; D is ambiguous. Germline CDR1 reads SQVTM; CDR2 reads ANQGSEA. Trimming removed 6 bases at V and 4 bases at J, with 12 bases between. The CDR3 spans 13 residues. The CDR3 loop reads CSVRMSGTGELFF. CDR3 nucleotides: TGCAGCGTCCGTATGAGTGGCACCGGGGAGCTGTTTTTT.